This T cell receptor (beta chain) appears in the sequencing data of a study of T cell responses to AZD1222 COVID-19 vaccine (dated by TCRdb to about 2021). Background on the whole study: AZD1222 recipients given second doses at about 4 weeks or at about 12 weeks were pooled, since spike-specific TCR depth and breadth were not found to differ between the two schedules. A total of 230 to 250 trial participants underwent TCR sequencing, of whom approximately 200 had received two doses of AZD1222 and some 25 had received two doses of the MenACWY control vaccine. Trial participants were enrolled by age into 18-55, 56-69 and 70-plus year subgroups, with roughly 150, 30 and 60 TCR-sequenced participants respectively. General conclusions and limits of the study: Vaccine-associated CD4 TCRs spanned the whole spike protein, with dominant responses in regions 160-218 and 743-854. In the small 56-69-year group, the increase in depth fell short of significance, most likely because of low power. Conclusions about previously exposed vaccinees are limited because only a handful of AZD1222 recipients were SARS-CoV-2 seropositive at baseline. Spike-specific TCR breadth and depth rose significantly after two AZD1222 doses compared with day 0 and with MenACWY recipients. No day 14 peak-response samples were available, so repertoires were characterized only after the peak T cell response. Most participants were white British and females outnumbered males, and the authors suggested that clonal diversity may have been underestimated. Epitopes outside the regions mutated in the B.1.351 and B.1.1.7 variants were reportedly recognized by nearly half of the unique spike-specific TCRs.

The time point label of this sample denotes: baseline before first vaccination. The vaccinee samples were drawn from two UK trials, COV001 and COV002, one of which was a single-blind randomized controlled phase 2/3 trial testing AZD1222 (ChAdOx1 nCoV-19) in healthy adults. For TCRbeta chain sequencing, PBMC samples were collected from trial participants at day 0 and at day 28 after the second dose. Taken from cysteine to phenylalanine, the CDR3 has 14 residues. CDR3 DNA only is kept here, 42 bases in frame from base 1. Trimming removed 3 bases from V and 4 bases from J, leaving 12 bases between the germline ends. In the germline V gene, CDR1 corresponds to MDHEN and CDR2 to SYDVKM. Notes on this clone: Its antigen is unknown. The sample holds no much larger clone one base away, and base qualities are not on file.

The CDR3 regions of human TCRbeta chains were analyzed by immunosequencing. The paper's processing steps were these. Repertoire TCRs were checked for matches against a reference library of SARS-CoV-2-specific TCRs that had been generated using the MIRA antigen-specificity platform. Breadth was defined as the fraction of unique TCRs that were SARS-CoV-2-associated, and depth was defined as the fraction of total T cells that were SARS-CoV-2-associated. Each spike-specific TCR was assigned to its reactive spike region and to a CD4 or CD8 class using the MIRA data. Log10-transformed breadth and depth values were compared by one-way ANOVA with Sidak's multiple comparisons tests. The clones in this table, taken by TCRdb from immuneACCESS, are in-frame only. Not every clone is retained; where verified, under half of the shortfall comes from an unresolved V gene, and the cause of the rest is unknown. That table furnishes V, J and clone size, whereas the DNA furnished D and trimming. The sample yields tens of thousands of clones; roughly nine tenths were counted once. The ten largest clones represent roughly 17% of the sample.

This sequence was found in an adult in good health. Material: peripheral blood, obtained on day 0 of AZD1222 vaccination. This sequence uses TRBV28 and TRBJ1-1; a tentative D call is TRBD1 (5 bases match). The CDR3 corresponds to CASSFPRAGTEAFF. The bases are TGTGCCAGCAGTTTCCCCAGGGCCGGCACTGAAGCTTTCTTT.